The T cell receptor (beta chain) described here comes from a study of cytomegalovirus exposure and HLA in healthy donors. Background on the study: Approximately 77 million unique TCRs from HLA-typed donors were held in an early release of data.

This clone was seen a handful of times. Antigen specificity is unknown. Vbeta (60) and Jbeta (13) primers were used in the PCR. Clones were read by immunoSEQ multiplex PCR, and TCRdb kept only the in-frame ones, dropping some. The sample carries about 140,000 clones, around 10% recorded once. The study's findings and limits: Associated with cytomegalovirus, according to the listing, were around 160 TCR beta chains. With later analysis, a missense DCLRE1C variant became linked to TCR beta V- and J-gene trimming.

This clonotype originated in a male donor in good health and CMV-seronegative. Input material: PBMCs.

DNA for the CDR3: TGTGCCATCAGTGAGTCAGGGGGCAATCAGCCCCAGCATTTT. This translates into CAISESGGNQPQHF. The chain carries TRBV10-3 and TRBJ1-5, with a possible D match to TRBD1 (5 bases). The germline V and J ends were trimmed by 0 bases and 2 bases, with 5 bases remaining between them. The germline CDR1 and CDR2 sequences are ENHRY and SYGVKD. CDR3 length: 14 residues.